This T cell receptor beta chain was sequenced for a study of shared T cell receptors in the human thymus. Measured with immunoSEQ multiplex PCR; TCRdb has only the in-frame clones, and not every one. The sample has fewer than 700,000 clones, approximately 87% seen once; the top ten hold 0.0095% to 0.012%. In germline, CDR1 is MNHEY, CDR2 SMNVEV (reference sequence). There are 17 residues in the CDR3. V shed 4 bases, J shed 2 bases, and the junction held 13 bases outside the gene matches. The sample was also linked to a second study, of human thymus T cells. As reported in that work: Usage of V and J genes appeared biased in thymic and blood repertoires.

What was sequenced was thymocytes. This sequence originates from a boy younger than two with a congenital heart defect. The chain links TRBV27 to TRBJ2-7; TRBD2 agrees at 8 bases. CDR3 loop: CASSSGLVHNLTYEQYF. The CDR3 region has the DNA TGTGCCAGCAGTTCGGGACTAGTGCACAACCTCACCTACGAGCAGTACTTC.